The clone carrying this T cell receptor (beta chain) was counted a few times. Its antigen is undetermined. Trimming took 5 bases from V and 7 from J, leaving 21 bases between them. Germline-derived CDR1 and CDR2 are SEHNR and FQNEAQ (reference sequence). The CDR3 totals 16 residues. The data are from a study of T cell responses to AZD1222 COVID-19 vaccine. The study's findings and limits: Of spike-specific TCRs, nearly half reportedly target regions left unmutated in variants. The donor cohort was predominantly white British with a female majority, and clonal diversity may have been underestimated. Recipients of AZD1222 seropositive at baseline numbered only 6 or 7. With dominance at 160-218 and 743-854, vaccine-associated CD4 TCRs spanned spike.

Clones were sequenced by immunoSEQ multiplex PCR, and TCRdb holds only the in-frame ones, with some missing. The sample records about 180,000 clones, around nine tenths being singletons. This chain connects TRBV7-9 to TRBJ1-5; possible D gene TRBD1, 6 bases. The receptor's source is an adult in good health. The material sequenced was peripheral blood, taken on day 0 of AZD1222 vaccination. CDR3: CASSPGGQSGRQPQHF. CDR3 coding DNA: TGTGCCAGCAGCCCAGGAGGACAGTCAGGCCGACAGCCCCAGCATTTT.